Each of the 32 T cell receptor beta chains below was sequenced from the same sample in a study of memory CD4+ T cells and cytomegalovirus serostatus. Assay used: immunoSEQ multiplex PCR; TCRdb lists only in-frame clones, some missing. The data hold tens of thousands of clones, with around 75% observed a single time. Single viable CD3+CD4+CD8-CD45RO+ cells were sorted as the memory CD4+ T cells. The sequenced material came from memory CD4+ T cells from blood. These receptors all stem from an adult in good health and CMV-seronegative.

The chain employs TRBV2 and TRBJ1-3, with TRBD1 as a possible D gene (6 bases). Trimming took off 9 bases at V and 0 bases at J, with 9 bases between the two ends. The CDR3 is made up of 13 amino acids. Germline CDR1 and CDR2: SNHLY and FYNNEI. Written as DNA, the CDR3 is TGTGCCAGTGGACAGTTCTCTGGAAACACCATATATTTT. Translation: CASGQFSGNTIYF.

The genes are TRBV5-1 and TRBJ2-3; 10 bases are shared with TRBD1. V shed 1 base, J shed 8 bases, and the junction held 7 bases outside the gene matches. The CDR3 loop spans 15 amino acids. The germline V gene encodes CDR1 SGHRS and CDR2 YFSETQ. DNA for the CDR3: TGCGCCAGCAGCTTGAGCGGACAGGGGGTCACTACGCAGTATTTT. Encoded protein: CASSLSGQGVTTQYF.

A few counts support this clone. The V gene is TRBV27, the J gene TRBJ1-2; the D gene is possibly TRBD1 (6 bases). The CDR3 sequence is 14 residues long. CDR1 is MNHEY and CDR2 is SMNVEV in the germline V gene (reference sequence). V lost 4 bases and J 4 bases, leaving 13 bases between the germline ends. Here the CDR3 reads CASSSQGPGYGYTF. For the CDR3, the DNA is TGTGCCAGCAGTTCCCAGGGGCCTGGCTATGGCTACACCTTC.

The chain combines TRBV7-9 with TRBJ1-2; D ambiguous. Germline V CDR1 and CDR2: SEHNR, FQNEAQ (reference sequence). Trimming removed 2 bases from V and 2 bases from J, with 9 bases in between. CDR3 length: 14 amino acids. CDR3 sequence: CASSLYPGNYGYTF. DNA of the CDR3: TGTGCCAGCAGCTTATATCCGGGCAACTATGGCTACACCTTC.

This clone was detected a few times. This chain uses TRBV30 with TRBJ1-1, with 7 bases aligning to TRBD1. The germline CDR1 and CDR2 sequences are GTSNPN and SVGIG (reference sequence). Trimming removed 7 bases from V and 3 bases from J; junction bases left unmatched: 5. The length of the CDR3 is 12 residues. CDR3 sequence reads: CAFNRGYTEAFF. CDR3 coding DNA: TGTGCCTTTAACAGGGGTTACACTGAAGCTTTCTTT.

The gene calls are TRBV4-2 and TRBJ2-1, with TRBD2 matching 8 bases. Germline CDR1 LGHNA, CDR2 YNFKEQ. J was trimmed by 9 bases and V by 4 bases; bases with no gene match: 11. This CDR3 contains 15 residues. CDR3 nucleotide sequence: TGTGCCAGCAGCCTGGAATCCGGGACTAGTACTGAGCAGTTCTTC. Protein: CASSLESGTSTEQFF.

This CDR3 is CASGLVGASGNTIYF. In DNA form, the CDR3 reads TGTGCTAGTGGTTTGGTAGGGGCTTCTGGAAACACCATATATTTT. J is TRBJ1-3 and V is TRBV12-5; a weak D match, TRBD1 (5 bases). The CDR3 totals 15 residues. V lost 0 bases, J lost 1 base, and 7 bases lay in between. Looked up from germline, CDR1 is LGHNT and CDR2 is FRNRAP. Drawing the rest from reference TRBV12-5 and TRBJ1-3, the complete variable domain is DARVTQTPRHKVTEMGQEVTMRCQPILGHNTVFWYRQTMMQGLELLAYFRNRAPLDDSGMPKDRFSAEMPDATLATLKIQPSEPRDSAVYFCASGLVGASGNTIYFGEGSWLTVV.

The rearrangement links TRBV7-9 to TRBJ2-5; D is possibly TRBD1 or TRBD2 (6 bases each). Germline lookup yields CDR1 SEHNR and CDR2 FQNEAQ (reference sequence). This CDR3 has 14 residues. V gave up 4 bases and J gave up 5 bases, with 14 bases separating them. In DNA, the CDR3 is TGTGCCAGCAGCTGGGGGGCCCGGGATGAGACCCAGTACTTC. It specifies CASSWGARDETQYF.

This chain connects TRBV5-8 to TRBJ2-5; TRBD1 matches 8 bases. The J call could be wrong; TRBJ2-7 is a better fit for the DNA end. This CDR3 region has 15 residues. CDR1 SGHTS and CDR2 YDEGEE come from the germline V gene. CDR3: CASSHTDRDSYEQYF. DNA of the CDR3: TGTGCCAGCAGCCATACGGACAGGGACTCCTACGAGCAGTACTTC.

The chain has TRBV6-5 and TRBJ1-6; a possible D gene is TRBD1 (5 bases). CDR3 length: 14 residues. Germline V gene sequence: CDR1 MNHEY, CDR2 SVGAGI. The V and J ends lost 2 bases and 7 bases respectively, with 9 bases between them. In nucleotides, the CDR3 is TGTGCCAGCAGTTACCGGCAGGGCAATTCACCCCTCCACTTT. Its translation: CASSYRQGNSPLHF.

This clone came up once. The V and J genes are TRBV13 and TRBJ1-2, with D uncertain. The germline gives CDR1 PRHDT, CDR2 FYEKMQ (reference sequence). This CDR3 is built from 13 residues. V gave up 3 bases and J gave up 0 bases, with 5 bases separating them. This CDR3 is CASSFDTNYGYTF. The CDR3 coding sequence is TGTGCCAGCAGCTTCGACACTAACTATGGCTACACCTTC.

The chain recombines TRBV25-1 with TRBJ1-2; TRBD1 might be the D (6 bases). CDR1 and CDR2 (germline): MGHDK, SYGVNS. V shed 4 bases and J shed 4 bases, with 13 bases lying between them. This CDR3 is built from 14 residues. The CDR3 DNA is TGTGCCAGCAGTGCCTACGACAGGTTCTATGGCTACACCTTC. Its translation is CASSAYDRFYGYTF.

This clone was seen a few times. Other DNA sequences within the sample encode an identical CDR3. The chain links TRBV5-6 to TRBJ1-2, with D maybe TRBD1 (5 bases). Germline V gene data show CDR1 as SGHDT and CDR2 as YYEEEE. The ends were cut back, 2 bases at V and 2 bases at J, with 7 bases in the middle. CDR3 length: 13 amino acids. For the CDR3, the DNA is TGTGCCAGCAGCTTTGGGGCCAACTATGGCTACACCTTC. Its translation is CASSFGANYGYTF.

The CDR3 sequence is CATRTGELGGYTF. In DNA form, the CDR3 reads TGTGCCACCCGGACAGGGGAATTGGGTGGCTACACCTTC. The chain is built from TRBV19 and TRBJ1-2, with 9 bases fitting TRBD1. The CDR3 contains 13 residues. From germline, CDR1 is LNHDA and CDR2 SQIVND (reference sequence). Unmatched junction bases numbered 10, after V lost 10 bases and J lost 7 bases.

This rearrangement joins TRBV29-1 to TRBJ1-1, with no clear D. V lost 6 bases to trimming and J lost 0 bases, with 14 bases between them. The CDR3 spans 14 residues. Germline lookup yields CDR1 SQVTM and CDR2 ANQGSEA. CDR3 amino acids: CSVFKSTMNTEAFF. CDR3 bases: TGCAGCGTCTTTAAATCGACAATGAACACTGAAGCTTTCTTT.

The chain recombines TRBV5-1 with TRBJ2-3, with TRBD1 matching over 9 bases. The germline gives CDR1 SGHRS, CDR2 YFSETQ. V lost 2 bases and J lost 5; bases outside the gene matches: 6. The CDR3 is 15 residues long. The chain's CDR3 is CASSLGQGTIDTQYF. DNA of the CDR3: TGCGCCAGCAGCTTAGGACAGGGGACAATAGATACGCAGTATTTT.

This chain links TRBV15 with TRBJ1-5; tentative D call: TRBD1 (6 bases). This CDR3 has 15 amino acids. Germline V lookup: CDR1 LNHNV, CDR2 YYDKDF (reference sequence). V lost 0 bases to trimming and J lost 7 bases, with 13 bases between them. CDR3 protein: CATSREGAWGQPQHF. As DNA, the CDR3 is TGTGCCACCAGCAGAGAGGGGGCCTGGGGCCAGCCCCAGCATTTT.

The sample holds a few counts of this clone. The V call is TRBV10-3, the J call TRBJ1-6, with 10 positions matching TRBD1. This CDR3 spans 15 amino acids. V dropped 6 bases and J dropped 9; count of bases not matched to a gene: 8. Germline V gene lookup returns CDR1 ENHRY and CDR2 SYGVKD. CDR3 loop: CAIRGQGTYGSPLHF. In DNA, the CDR3 is TGTGCCATCAGGGGACAGGGGACGTACGGTTCACCCCTCCACTTT.

The chain couples TRBV6-5 to TRBJ2-2; D is undetermined. Germline V gives CDR1 MNHEY, CDR2 SVGAGI. V was trimmed by 2 bases and J by 1 base, leaving 8 bases between them. The CDR3 length is 15 residues. CDR3 residues: CASSYATENTGELFF. As DNA, the CDR3 is TGTGCCAGCAGTTACGCTACGGAGAACACCGGGGAGCTGTTTTTT.

The gene calls are TRBV7-8 and TRBJ2-1; 9 bases line up with TRBD1. CDR1 and CDR2 from the germline V gene are SGHVS and FQNEAQ. This CDR3 has 17 amino acids. With 5 bases clipped from V and 0 bases from J, the junction kept 8 bases outside the gene matches. CDR3 bases: TGTGCCAGCAGCGCCTGGGACAGGGCAATCTCCTACAATGAGCAGTTCTTC. Its translation: CASSAWDRAISYNEQFF.

This clone is a singleton in its sample. This rearrangement joins TRBV4-2 to TRBJ2-7; 10 bases are shared with TRBD2. The V segment lost 0 bases and the J segment 3 bases; nucleotides outside the gene matches: 5. Germline V gene lookup returns CDR1 LGHNA and CDR2 YNFKEQ. The CDR3 consists of 16 residues. The CDR3 is CASSQEFTSGNYEQYF. CDR3 nucleotide sequence: TGTGCCAGCAGCCAAGAGTTCACTAGCGGGAACTACGAGCAGTACTTC.

V is TRBV19 and J is TRBJ2-7, with a weak D call TRBD2 (6 bases). V was clipped by 5 bases and J by 6 bases, with 14 bases between them. Looked up from germline, CDR1 is LNHDA and CDR2 is SQIVND (reference sequence). The CDR3 has 13 amino acids. CDR3 bases: TGTGCCAGTAGTTCTGTACGGGGGAGCGAGCAGTACTTC. Translated, it gives CASSSVRGSEQYF.

On this clone itself: At one boundary the junction diverges from the germline segment, which might be a read error. At the DNA level, this CDR3 is encoded by other sequences in the same sample as well. The chain joins TRBV6-5 to TRBJ1-2; D gene uncertain. The CDR3 is 14 amino acids. CDR1 and CDR2 (germline): MNHEY, SVGAGI. CDR3 protein: CASSYSKAVYGYTF. Written as DNA, the CDR3 is TGTGCTAGCAGTTACTCAAAGGCGGTATATGGCTACACCTTC.

The DNA for the CDR3 is TGTGCCAGCAGTTACTCAGCGGGGGCCTACGAGCAGTACTTC. As protein: CASSYSAGAYEQYF. The chain recombines TRBV6-5 with TRBJ2-7; 8 positions match TRBD2. The J segment lost 2 bases and the V segment lost 0 bases, leaving 0 bases of the junction unmatched. Germline lookup yields CDR1 MNHEY and CDR2 SVGAGI. The CDR3 spans 14 residues.

The chain carries TRBV6-5 and TRBJ1-2; weak D call: TRBD1 (6 bases). CDR1 MNHEY and CDR2 SVGAGI come from the germline V gene. This CDR3 has 13 residues. V lost 4 bases to trimming and J lost 2 bases, with 8 bases between them. Here the CDR3 reads CASSFTGNYGYTF. CDR3 DNA sequence: TGTGCCAGCAGTTTTACAGGGAACTATGGCTACACCTTC.

The chain uses TRBV5-1 and TRBJ1-1, with D unclear. The CDR3 totals 13 residues. V was cut by 5 bases and J by 1 base, with 9 bases left in between. Germline CDR1 SGHRS, CDR2 YFSETQ. CDR3 nucleotides: TGCGCCAGCAGTCCCGGACCGAACACTGAAGCTTTCTTT. Translation gives CASSPGPNTEAFF.

This clone turned up a few times. The rearrangement links TRBV7-6 to TRBJ1-1; 8 nucleotides line up with TRBD1. Unmatched junction bases numbered 8, after V lost 6 bases and J lost 5 bases. CDR3 length equals 14 residues. Germline CDR1 reads SGHVS; CDR2 reads FNYEAQ. This CDR3 is CASRAEQGGTEAFF. The CDR3 DNA sequence: TGTGCCAGCAGGGCAGAACAGGGGGGTACTGAAGCTTTCTTT.

The chain uses TRBV7-2 and TRBJ1-5; D unclear. CDR1 and CDR2 from the germline V gene are SGHTA and FQGNSA. CDR3 size: 13 residues. V was clipped by 2 bases and J by 5 bases, with 7 bases between them. The CDR3 region is CASSLSRHQPQHF. For the CDR3, the DNA is TGTGCCAGCAGCTTAAGTAGGCATCAGCCCCAGCATTTT.

The chain joins TRBV5-5 to TRBJ2-5; D gene ambiguous. Between the trimmed V and J ends, which lost 3 bases and 5 bases, there was a span of 8 bases. Germline assignment: CDR1 SGHKS and CDR2 YYEKEE (reference sequence). This CDR3 is 12 amino acids long. The CDR3 is CASSYHSETQYF. As DNA, the CDR3 is TGTGCCAGCAGCTATCACTCCGAGACCCAGTACTTC.

The rearrangement uses TRBV4-1 and TRBJ1-2; D may be TRBD1 (5 bases). Germline V gene lookup returns CDR1 MGHRA and CDR2 YSYEKL. V was cut by 1 base and J by 5 bases, with 20 bases left in between. The CDR3 contains 17 residues. The CDR3 nucleotides are TGCGCCAGCAGCCAAGGTGGCACAGCGCGGGGGAGGTATGGCTACACCTTC. The encoded protein is CASSQGGTARGRYGYTF.

The chain uses TRBV7-9 and TRBJ1-6; no firm D call. The germline V gene has CDR1 SEHNR and CDR2 FQNEAQ (reference sequence). The CDR3 covers 15 residues. Trimming removed 1 base at V and 9 bases at J, with 13 bases between. The CDR3 is CASSLEGGQGSPLHF. In DNA form, the CDR3 reads TGTGCCAGCAGCTTAGAGGGTGGCCAAGGTTCACCCCTCCACTTT.

The chain has TRBV7-2 and TRBJ2-3; no firm D call. The germline gives CDR1 SGHTA, CDR2 FQGNSA. Trimming stripped 3 bases from V and 0 bases from J, with 10 bases between. This CDR3 is 15 amino acids long. DNA of the CDR3: TGTGCCAGCAGCTTGCAGGTCCGGAGCACAGATACGCAGTATTTT. Protein product: CASSLQVRSTDTQYF.